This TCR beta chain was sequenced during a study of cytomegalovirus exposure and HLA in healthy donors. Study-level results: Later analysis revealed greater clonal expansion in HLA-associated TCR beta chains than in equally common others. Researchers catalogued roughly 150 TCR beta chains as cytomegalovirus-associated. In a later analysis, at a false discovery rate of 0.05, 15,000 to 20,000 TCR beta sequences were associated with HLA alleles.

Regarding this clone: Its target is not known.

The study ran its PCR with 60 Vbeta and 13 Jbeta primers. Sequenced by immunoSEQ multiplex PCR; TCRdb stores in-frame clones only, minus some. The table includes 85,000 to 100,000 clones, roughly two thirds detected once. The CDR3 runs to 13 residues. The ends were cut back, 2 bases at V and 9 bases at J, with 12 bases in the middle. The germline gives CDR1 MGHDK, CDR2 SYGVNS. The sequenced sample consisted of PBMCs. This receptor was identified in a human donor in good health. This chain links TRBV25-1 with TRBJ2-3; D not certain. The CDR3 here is CASSEGGSFTQYF. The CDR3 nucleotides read TGTGCCAGCAGTGAAGGCGGTAGTTTCACGCAGTATTTT.